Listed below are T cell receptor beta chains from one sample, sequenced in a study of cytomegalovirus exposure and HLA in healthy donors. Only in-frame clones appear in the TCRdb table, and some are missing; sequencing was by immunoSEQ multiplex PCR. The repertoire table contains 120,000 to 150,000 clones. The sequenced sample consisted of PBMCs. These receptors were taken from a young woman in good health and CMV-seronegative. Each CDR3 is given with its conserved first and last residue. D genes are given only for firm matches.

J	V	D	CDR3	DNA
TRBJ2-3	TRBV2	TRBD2	CASTYGTSGADTQYF	TGTGCCAGCACTTACGGGACTAGCGGGGCAGATACGCAGTATTTT
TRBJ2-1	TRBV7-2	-	CASSLAGTYNEQFF	TGTGCCAGCAGCTTAGCCGGGACCTACAATGAGCAGTTCTTC
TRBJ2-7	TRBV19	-	CASSIGINYEQYF	TGTGCCAGTAGTATAGGTATTAACTACGAGCAGTACTTC
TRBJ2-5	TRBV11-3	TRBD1	CASSWGTAQETQYF	TGTGCCAGCAGCTGGGGGACAGCCCAAGAGACCCAGTACTTC
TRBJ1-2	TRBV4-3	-	CASSRETLGGYTF	TGCGCCAGCAGCCGTGAGACTCTAGGCGGCTACACCTTC
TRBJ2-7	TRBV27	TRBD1	CASSPRGPSYEQYF	TGTGCCAGCAGTCCCAGGGGGCCGTCCTACGAGCAGTACTTC
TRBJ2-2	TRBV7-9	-	CASSPSGQSANTGELFF	TGTGCCAGCAGCCCCTCAGGACAGAGCGCGAACACCGGGGAGCTGTTTTTT
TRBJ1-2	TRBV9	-	CASSVESDRNYGYTF	TGTGCCAGCAGCGTAGAGTCGGACAGAAACTATGGCTACACCTTC
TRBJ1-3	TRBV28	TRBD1	CASSSQDPRGQGVGTIYF	TGTGCCAGCAGTTCTCAGGATCCCCGTGGACAGGGGGTGGGGACCATATATTTT
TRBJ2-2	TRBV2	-	CASSESYTGELFF	TGTGCCAGCAGTGAATCTTACACCGGGGAGCTGTTTTTT
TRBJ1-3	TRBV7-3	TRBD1	CASSLTGTGSGNTIYF	TGTGCCAGCAGCTTAACCGGGACAGGTTCTGGAAACACCATATATTTT
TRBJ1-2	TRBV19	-	CASSISEGNYGYTF	TGTGCCAGTAGTATATCGGAGGGGAACTATGGCTACACCTTC
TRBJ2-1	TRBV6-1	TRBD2	CATLGMPSGYNEQFF	TGTGCCACCCTGGGGATGCCTAGCGGATACAATGAGCAGTTCTTC
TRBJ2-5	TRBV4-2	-	CASSQGQAQETQYF	TGTGCCAGCAGCCAAGGACAGGCTCAAGAGACCCAGTACTTC
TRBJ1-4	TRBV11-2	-	CASSLVQGEKLFF	TGTGCCAGCAGCTTAGTCCAGGGGGAAAAACTGTTTTTT
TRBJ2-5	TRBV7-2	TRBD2	CASSLEGTSGRGGTQYF	TGTGCCAGCAGCTTAGAGGGGACTAGCGGGAGGGGGGGGACCCAGTACTTC
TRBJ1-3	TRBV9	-	CASSLMDSSGNTIYF	TGTGCCAGCAGCCTCATGGACAGCTCTGGAAACACCATATATTTT